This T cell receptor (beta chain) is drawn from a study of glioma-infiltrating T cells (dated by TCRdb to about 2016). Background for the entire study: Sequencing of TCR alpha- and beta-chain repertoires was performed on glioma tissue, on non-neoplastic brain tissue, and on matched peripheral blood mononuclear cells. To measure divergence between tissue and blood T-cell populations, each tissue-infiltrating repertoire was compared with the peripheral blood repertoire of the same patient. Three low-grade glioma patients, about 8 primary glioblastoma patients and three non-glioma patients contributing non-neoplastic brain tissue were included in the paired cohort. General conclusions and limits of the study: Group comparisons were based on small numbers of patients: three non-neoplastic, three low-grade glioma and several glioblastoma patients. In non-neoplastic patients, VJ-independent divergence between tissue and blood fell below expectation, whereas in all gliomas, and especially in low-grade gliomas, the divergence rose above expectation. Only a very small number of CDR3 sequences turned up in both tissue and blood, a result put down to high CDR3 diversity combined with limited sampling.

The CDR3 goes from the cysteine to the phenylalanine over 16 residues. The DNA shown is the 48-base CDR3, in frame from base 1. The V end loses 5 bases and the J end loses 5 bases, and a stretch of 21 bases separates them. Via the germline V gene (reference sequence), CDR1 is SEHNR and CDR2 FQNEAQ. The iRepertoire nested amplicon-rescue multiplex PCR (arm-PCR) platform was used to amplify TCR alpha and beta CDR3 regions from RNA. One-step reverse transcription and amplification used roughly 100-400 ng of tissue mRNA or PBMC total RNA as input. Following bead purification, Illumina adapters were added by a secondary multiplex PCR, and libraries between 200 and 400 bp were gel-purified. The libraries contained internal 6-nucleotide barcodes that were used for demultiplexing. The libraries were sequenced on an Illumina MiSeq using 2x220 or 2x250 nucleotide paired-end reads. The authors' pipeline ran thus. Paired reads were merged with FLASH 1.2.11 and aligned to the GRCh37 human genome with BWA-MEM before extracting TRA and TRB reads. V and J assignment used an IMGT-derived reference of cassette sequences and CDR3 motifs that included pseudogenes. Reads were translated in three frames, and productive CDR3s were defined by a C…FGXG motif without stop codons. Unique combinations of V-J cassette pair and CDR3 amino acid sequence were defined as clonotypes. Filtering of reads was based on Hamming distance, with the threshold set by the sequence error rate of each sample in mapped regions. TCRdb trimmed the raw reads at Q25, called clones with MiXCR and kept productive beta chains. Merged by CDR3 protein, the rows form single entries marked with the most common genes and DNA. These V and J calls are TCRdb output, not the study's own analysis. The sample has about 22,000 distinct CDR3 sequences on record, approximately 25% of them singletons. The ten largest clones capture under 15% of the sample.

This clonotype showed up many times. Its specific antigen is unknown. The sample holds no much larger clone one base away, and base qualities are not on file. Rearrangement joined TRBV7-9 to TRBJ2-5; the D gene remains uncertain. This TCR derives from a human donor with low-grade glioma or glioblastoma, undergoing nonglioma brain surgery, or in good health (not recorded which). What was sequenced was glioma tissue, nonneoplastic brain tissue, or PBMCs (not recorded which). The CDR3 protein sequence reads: CASSLWAGPEFETQYF. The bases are TGTGCCAGCAGCCTATGGGCAGGTCCAGAATTCGAGACCCAGTACTTC. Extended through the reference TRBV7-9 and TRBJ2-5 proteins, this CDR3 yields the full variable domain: DTGVSQNPRHKITKRGQNVTFRCDPISEHNRLYWYRQTLGQGPEFLTYFQNEAQLEKSRLLSDRFSAERPKGSFSTLEIQRTEQGDSAMYLCASSLWAGPEFETQYFGPGTRLLVL.